This TCR beta chain came from a study of blood T cell repertoires in COVID-19. This table comes from immunoSEQ multiplex PCR, and its TCRdb copy is limited to in-frame clones, with some not included. The data contain around 210,000 clones, over 75% of them singletons. V lost 8 bases and J lost 0; bases outside the gene matches: 4. Germline CDR1 and CDR2: SNHLY and FYNNEI. The CDR3 consists of 16 residues. The TCR originated in a man aged 50-60 years with COVID-19, enrolled during active disease. V is TRBV2 and J is TRBJ2-6; 10 bases fit TRBD1. What was sequenced was peripheral blood. CDR3 residues: CASVRDRGSGANVLTF. CDR3 sequence (DNA): TGTGCCAGCGTGAGGGACAGGGGCTCTGGGGCCAACGTCCTGACTTTC.